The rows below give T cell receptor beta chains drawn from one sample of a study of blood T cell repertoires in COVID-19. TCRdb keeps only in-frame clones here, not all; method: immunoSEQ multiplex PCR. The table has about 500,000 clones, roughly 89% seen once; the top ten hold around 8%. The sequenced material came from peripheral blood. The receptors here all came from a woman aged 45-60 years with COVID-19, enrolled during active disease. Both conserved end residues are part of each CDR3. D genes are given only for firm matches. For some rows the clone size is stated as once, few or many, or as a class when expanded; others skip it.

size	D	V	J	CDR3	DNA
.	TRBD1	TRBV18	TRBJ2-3	CASSPTAAGTELTDTQYF	TGTGCCAGCTCACCCACCGCGGCCGGGACAGAACTCACAGATACGCAGTATTTT
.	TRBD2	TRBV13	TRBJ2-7	CASSTGTSGYYEQYF	TGTGCCAGCAGCACCGGGACTAGCGGGTACTACGAGCAGTACTTC
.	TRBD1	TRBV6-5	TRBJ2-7	CASSYSAWAGGYEQYF	TGTGCCAGCAGTTACTCCGCCTGGGCAGGGGGCTACGAGCAGTACTTC
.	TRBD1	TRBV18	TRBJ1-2	CASSRGTDLYGYTF	TGTGCCAGCTCACGAGGGACAGATCTCTATGGCTACACCTTC
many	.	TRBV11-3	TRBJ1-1	CASSFQGNTEAFF	TGTGCCAGCAGCTTCCAGGGGAACACTGAAGCTTTCTTT
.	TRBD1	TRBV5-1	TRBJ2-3	CASSSDRVKTDTQYF	TGCGCCAGCAGCTCGGACAGGGTAAAAACAGATACGCAGTATTTT
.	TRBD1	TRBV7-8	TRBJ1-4	CASSSHRGSEKLFF	TGTGCCAGCAGCTCCCACAGGGGGAGTGAAAAACTGTTTTTT
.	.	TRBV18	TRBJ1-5	CASSPETVPRREQPQHF	TGTGCCAGCTCACCGGAGACGGTCCCTAGGCGTGAACAGCCCCAGCATTTT
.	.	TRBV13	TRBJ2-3	CASSSTSTDTQYF	TGTGCCAGCAGTTCCACTAGCACAGATACGCAGTATTTT
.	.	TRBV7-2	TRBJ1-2	CASNPLHGAYGYTF	TGTGCCAGCAACCCCCTCCACGGTGCCTATGGCTACACCTTC
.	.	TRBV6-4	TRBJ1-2	CASRQPGKHGYTF	TGTGCCAGCAGACAACCGGGGAAGCATGGCTACACCTTC
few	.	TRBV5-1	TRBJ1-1	CASSSALNTEAFF	TGCGCCAGCAGTAGCGCCTTAAACACTGAAGCTTTCTTT
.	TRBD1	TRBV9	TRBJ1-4	CASSLDRAVTNEKLFF	TGTGCCAGCAGCCTCGACAGGGCGGTGACTAATGAAAAACTGTTTTTT
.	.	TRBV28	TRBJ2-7	CASSLVREVGQYF	TGTGCCAGCAGTTTAGTTCGTGAGGTCGGGCAGTACTTC
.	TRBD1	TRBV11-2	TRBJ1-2	CASRDRGDYGYTF	TGTGCCAGCAGAGACAGGGGTGACTATGGCTACACCTTC
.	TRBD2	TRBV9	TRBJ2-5	CASSVAGRGGQYF	TGTGCCAGCAGCGTAGCGGGTCGCGGGGGGCAGTACTTC
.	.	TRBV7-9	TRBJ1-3	CASRQGGNTIYF	TGTGCCTCCCGCCAGGGTGGAAACACCATATATTTT
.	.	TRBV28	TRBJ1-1	CASTPRGGYAEAFF	TGTGCCAGCACCCCGAGGGGGGGGTATGCTGAAGCTTTCTTT
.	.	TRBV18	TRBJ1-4	CASSPPSGQNEKLFF	TGTGCCAGCTCACCACCCTCTGGACAGAATGAAAAACTGTTTTTT
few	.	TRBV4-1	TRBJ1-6	CASSPRSGNNSPLHF	TGCGCCAGCAGCCCGCGTTCCGGGAACAATTCACCCCTCCACTTT
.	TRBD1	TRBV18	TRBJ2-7	CASSPNGQATGYEQYF	TGTGCCAGCTCACCAAATGGACAGGCTACGGGCTACGAGCAGTACTTC
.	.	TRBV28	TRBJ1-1	CASTFTGHTEAFF	TGTGCCAGCACCTTCACAGGGCACACTGAAGCTTTCTTT
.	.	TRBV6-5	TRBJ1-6	CASSTSTEQALHF	TGTGCCAGCAGTACCTCGACAGAGCAGGCCCTCCACTTT